This TCR beta chain is from a study of cytomegalovirus exposure and HLA in healthy donors. Study-level results: A link between a missense DCLRE1C variant and TCR beta V- and J-gene trimming emerged from a later analysis. Within an earlier analysis, most TCR beta V segments proved productive either about 90% or about 30% of the time.

Concerning this clone itself: The antigen is not known.

This CDR3 has 13 residues. V lost 6 bases, J lost 6 bases, and 12 bases lay in between. The germline gives CDR1 SNHLY, CDR2 FYNNEI. The PCR had 60 Vbeta and 13 Jbeta primers. Produced via immunoSEQ multiplex PCR; TCRdb's table is partial and in-frame only. The table lists roughly 130,000 clones, roughly 77% of them singletons, with 5.3% in the top ten. The V and J genes are TRBV2 and TRBJ2-1, with a tentative D call TRBD2 (6 bases). Source material: PBMCs. The receptor was derived from a man aged 30 to 39 in good health and CMV-seronegative. The CDR3 DNA reads as TGTGCCAGCAGCGGGAGATTGGGCAATGAGCAGTTCTTC. It codes for CASSGRLGNEQFF.